Below are 8 T cell receptor beta chains sequenced from a single sample in a study of identical twins. One entry per CDR3 protein results from TCRdb running MiXCR on the 5' RACE reads. The table records around 680,000 distinct CDR3 sequences, over 8.5% of them present only once. These data were also reused for a study on yellow fever vaccine responses in identical twins.

The sequenced sample consisted of PBMCs. The source is a woman under 30 in good health.

The chain couples TRBV7-2 to TRBJ2-3; D might be TRBD1 or TRBD2, each matching 6 bases. The CDR3 loop spans 15 amino acids. The germline V gene encodes CDR1 SGHTA and CDR2 FQGNSA. V was shortened by 8 bases and J by 4 bases, with 19 bases between the two germline ends. This CDR3 is CASALGIGGPDTQYF. Here the CDR3 DNA reads TGTGCCAGCGCACTTGGAATCGGGGGCCCAGATACGCAGTATTTT.

This chain links TRBV5-1 with TRBJ2-1; TRBD1 matches at 11 bases. Trimming removed 7 bases from V and 7 bases from J; junction bases left unmatched: 7. CDR3 size: 14 residues. Germline V gene data show CDR1 as SGHRS and CDR2 as YFSETQ. As DNA, the CDR3 is TGCGCCAGCCGTAAGGGACAGGGGGTAAATGAGCAGTTCTTC. Translation: CASRKGQGVNEQFF.

The rearrangement links TRBV9 to TRBJ2-1, with 7 positions matching TRBD2. The V segment lost 0 bases and the J segment 9 bases; nucleotides outside the gene matches: 9. The CDR3 totals 15 residues. Germline V gene lookup returns CDR1 SGDLS and CDR2 YYNGEE. The CDR3 sequence: CASSVADGGSGEQFF. Here the CDR3 DNA reads TGTGCCAGCAGCGTAGCCGACGGGGGGAGTGGTGAGCAGTTCTTC.

The chain uses TRBV4-2 and TRBJ2-3, with 13 nucleotides matching TRBD2. Unmatched junction bases numbered 11, after V lost 0 bases and J lost 5 bases. This CDR3 has 19 residues. Germline V CDR1 and CDR2: LGHNA, YNFKEQ. As DNA, the CDR3 is TGTGCCAGCAGCCAAGAAGTCCCAACTAGCGGGGGGGCCCGAGATACGCAGTATTTT. This codes for CASSQEVPTSGGARDTQYF.

The sample holds many counts of this clonotype. This chain connects TRBV12-3 or TRBV12-4 to TRBJ2-1, with D possibly being TRBD1 (6 bases). Trimming took off 5 bases at V and 12 bases at J, with 17 bases between the two ends. The CDR3 is made up of 13 amino acids. DNA of the CDR3: TGTGCCAGCAGTCCCCCTTCGCTCAGGGGGCAGTTCTTC. This sequence encodes CASSPPSLRGQFF.

This clonotype has only a few counts. The chain's CDR3 is CASGEGTGYNEQYF. CDR3 in DNA: TGTGCCAGCGGAGAAGGGACAGGGTATAACGAGCAGTACTTC. V gene TRBV2 combines with J gene TRBJ2-7, with 9 bases that match TRBD1. The J segment lost 5 bases and the V segment lost 8 bases, leaving 10 bases of the junction unmatched. The CDR3 is made up of 14 amino acids. Germline V CDR1 and CDR2: SNHLY, FYNNEI. The complete variable domain, with remaining parts taken from reference TRBV2 and TRBJ2-7, reads EPEVTQTPSHQVTQMGQEVILRCVPISNHLYFYWYRQILGQKVEFLVSFYNNEISEKSEIFDDQFSVERPDGSNFTLKIRSTKLEDSAMYFCASGEGTGYNEQYFGPGTRLTVT.

CDR3 in DNA: TGTGCCAGCAGTTACGTCTTGGGACCGAAGGGTGGCTACACCTTC. Its protein product is CASSYVLGPKGGYTF. The chain joins TRBV6-5 to TRBJ1-2; tentatively, D is TRBD1 (5 bases). The germline CDR1 and CDR2 sequences are MNHEY and SVGAGI. The CDR3 has 15 amino acids. Between the trimmed V and J ends, which lost 2 bases and 7 bases, there was a span of 17 bases.

This clonotype was found a few times. The chain couples TRBV24-1 to TRBJ2-2; D may be TRBD2 (5 bases). Germline CDR1 is KGHDR and CDR2 is SFDVKD. Trimming pared 4 bases from V and 5 bases from J, leaving 19 bases between. The CDR3 covers 17 residues. CDR3 in DNA: TGTGCCACCAGTGACCCCGGGAAAGACGGAAGGACCGGGGAGCTGTTTTTT. It is translated as CATSDPGKDGRTGELFF.